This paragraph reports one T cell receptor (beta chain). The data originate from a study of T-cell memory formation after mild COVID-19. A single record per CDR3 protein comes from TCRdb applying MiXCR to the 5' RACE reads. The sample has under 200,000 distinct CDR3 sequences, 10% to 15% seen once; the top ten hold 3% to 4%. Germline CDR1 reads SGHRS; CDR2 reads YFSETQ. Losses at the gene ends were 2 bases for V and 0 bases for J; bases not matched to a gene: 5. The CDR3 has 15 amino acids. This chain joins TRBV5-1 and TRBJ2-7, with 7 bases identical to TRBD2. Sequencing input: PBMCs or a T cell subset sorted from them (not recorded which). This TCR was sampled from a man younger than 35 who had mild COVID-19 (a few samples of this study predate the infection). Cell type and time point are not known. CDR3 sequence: CASSFGTMNSYEQYF. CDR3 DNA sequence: TGCGCCAGCAGCTTCGGGACTATGAACTCCTACGAGCAGTACTTC.